This is a list of T cell receptor beta chains from one sample in a study of vaccination and CD4 T cells after COVID-19. No antigen is known for these receptors. TCRdb passed the PCR reads through MiXCR, listing each CDR3 protein once. The table includes 10,000 to 15,000 distinct CDR3 sequences, 40% to 55% detected once. The specimen comprised CD4+ T cells from blood, cultured in vitro, sampled before SARS-CoV-2 vaccination. The receptors here all came from a human donor who had recovered from COVID-19. CDR3s include the opening cysteine and the closing phenylalanine or tryptophan. A D gene is named only where the DNA matches it firmly. Clone size is given for some rows only: seen once, a few or many times, or a class if the clone is expanded.

few	NA	TRBV5-4	16	TRBJ1-1	TGTGCCAGCAGCTTGGCACTGGGGTACATGAACACTGAAGCTTTCTTT	CASSLALGYMNTEAFF
NA	TRBD1	TRBV6-2/TRBV6-3	12	TRBJ2-5	TGTGCCAGCAGCCGACAGGGGGAGACCCAGTACTTC	CASSRQGETQYF
NA	NA	TRBV5-4	15	TRBJ2-1	TGTGCCAGCAGCTTCGGGCAGGACCCTTACAATGAGCAGTTCTTC	CASSFGQDPYNEQFF
NA	NA	TRBV4-1	16	TRBJ1-1	TGCGCCAGCAGCCAAGAAGGTCGGGGCGGGGGCACTGAAGCTTTCTTT	CASSQEGRGGGTEAFF
few	TRBD1	TRBV7-2	16	TRBJ1-1	TGTGCCAGCAGCGGAAGGGACAGGGCAGGGGACACTGAAGCTTTCTTT	CASSGRDRAGDTEAFF
few	NA	TRBV20-1	13	TRBJ1-2	TGCAGTGCTCACCCTCCCGGTAACTATGGCTACACCTTC	CSAHPPGNYGYTF
NA	NA	TRBV5-4	14	TRBJ2-7	TGTGCCAGCAGCTCCGAGGGAGGTGCCTACGAGCAGTACTTC	CASSSEGGAYEQYF
few	NA	TRBV20-1	12	TRBJ1-2	TGCAGTGCTTACACAGCTAACTATGGCTACACCTTC	CSAYTANYGYTF
NA	NA	TRBV28	13	TRBJ1-2	TGTGCCAGCAGTTTGGGCAGGGGTTATGGCTACACCTTC	CASSLGRGYGYTF
NA	NA	TRBV7-3	14	TRBJ1-1	TGTGCCAGCAGCTTAACAGGGGTGAACACTGAAGCTTTCTTT	CASSLTGVNTEAFF
few	NA	TRBV6-2/TRBV6-3	14	TRBJ2-7	TGTGCCAGCAGGAGGACAGACCCTCGGGACGAGCAGTACTTC	CASRRTDPRDEQYF
NA	NA	TRBV5-1	14	TRBJ1-5	TGCGCCAGCAGCTACGACAGGAACTCCCAGCCCCAGCATTTT	CASSYDRNSQPQHF
few	NA	TRBV11-1	13	TRBJ1-1	TGTGCCAGCAGCGGACCCCCGAACACTGAAGCTTTCTTT	CASSGPPNTEAFF
NA	NA	TRBV19	14	TRBJ1-1	TGTGCCAGCTCAAAAGGGTTGGGGGGCACTGAAGCTTTCTTT	CASSKGLGGTEAFF
NA	TRBD1	TRBV2	14	TRBJ2-5	TGTGCCAGCAGTGACGACAGGGGGCTGGAGACCCAGTACTTC	CASSDDRGLETQYF
NA	TRBD1	TRBV5-4	14	TRBJ1-2	TGTGCCAGCAGCCTGACAGGGGGCGCCTATGGCTACACCTTC	CASSLTGGAYGYTF
NA	TRBD1	TRBV10-3	14	TRBJ1-2	TGTGCGTCCGGGGGGGGGACAGACAACTATGGCTACACCTTC	CASGGGTDNYGYTF
NA	NA	TRBV4-1	16	TRBJ2-1	TGCGCCAGCAGCCAAGATGTCTATCGGGACACCGAAGAGCAGTTCTTC	CASSQDVYRDTEEQFF
once	NA	TRBV11-2	14	TRBJ1-2	TGTGCCAGCAGCTTAGCATCGACTAACTATGGCTACACCTTC	CASSLASTNYGYTF
NA	NA	TRBV5-4	14	TRBJ2-5	TGTGCCAGCAGCCGGGCGGACAGCCAAGAGACCCAGTACTTC	CASSRADSQETQYF
few	TRBD1	TRBV7-2	14	TRBJ1-2	TGTGCCAGCTCACAAGACAGGGGGGTGAGGCGGGACACCTTC	CASSQDRGVRRDTF
few	NA	TRBV7-2	17	TRBJ1-6	TGTGCCAGCAGCTTAGGGCCAGGGAGCTCCTATAATTCACCCCTCCACTTT	CASSLGPGSSYNSPLHF